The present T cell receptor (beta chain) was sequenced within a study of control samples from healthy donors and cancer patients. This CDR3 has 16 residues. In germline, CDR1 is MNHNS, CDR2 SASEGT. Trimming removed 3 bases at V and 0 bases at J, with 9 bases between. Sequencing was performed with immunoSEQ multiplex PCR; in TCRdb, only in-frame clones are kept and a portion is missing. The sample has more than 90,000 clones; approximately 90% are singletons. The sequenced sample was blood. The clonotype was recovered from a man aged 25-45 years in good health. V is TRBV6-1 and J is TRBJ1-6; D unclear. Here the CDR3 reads CASSDSPSSYNSPLHF. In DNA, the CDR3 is TGTGCCAGCAGTGACAGCCCGAGCTCCTATAATTCACCCCTCCACTTT.